The 12 T cell receptor beta chains below all came from one sample that was sequenced in a study of T cells after yellow fever vaccination. Each CDR3 protein is one row after TCRdb ran MiXCR on the 5' RACE reads. Of around 310,000 distinct CDR3 sequences listed, approximately 4.5% are singletons. The sequencing here drew on PBMCs, taken 15 days after the yellow fever booster vaccination. These receptors were collected from a man younger than 30 who received the YFV17D yellow fever vaccine.

The J gene is TRBJ2-2, the V gene TRBV6-1; 8 bases fit TRBD1. This CDR3 region has 17 residues. With V trimmed by 5 bases and J by 9 bases, 17 bases remained unmatched. Germline CDR1 is MNHNS and CDR2 is SASEGT. Written as DNA, the CDR3 is TGTGCCAGCAGTCCGTTTGGACAGGGCAGTTTTATTCGGGAGCTGTTTTTT. Translated, it gives CASSPFGQGSFIRELFF.

This clonotype was recorded many times. DNA of the CDR3: TGTGCCAGCAGCTCCCTCCTGACAGGGGAGCGGGAAAAACTGTTTTTT. This codes for CASSSLLTGEREKLFF. The gene calls are TRBV12-3 or TRBV12-4 and TRBJ1-4, with 8 bases that match TRBD1. The V and J ends lost 6 bases and 8 bases, in that order; junction bases with no gene match: 14. CDR3 length equals 16 residues.

V gene TRBV7-9 combines with J gene TRBJ2-5; 10 positions match TRBD2. From germline, CDR1 is SEHNR and CDR2 FQNEAQ (reference sequence). The CDR3 has 14 residues. Losses at the gene ends were 3 bases for V and 5 bases for J; bases not matched to a gene: 3. CDR3 nucleotides: TGTGCCAGCAGCTTGCTAGCGGGGGACGAGACCCAGTACTTC. It is translated as CASSLLAGDETQYF.

This clonotype has just a few counts. The gene calls are TRBV5-1 and TRBJ1-1, with TRBD1 matching over 10 bases. V was pared by 5 bases and J by 1 base, with 8 bases of the junction left unmatched. Germline V gene lookup returns CDR1 SGHRS and CDR2 YFSETQ. The CDR3 sequence is 16 residues long. The CDR3: CASRSGQGNSNTEAFF. In DNA form, the CDR3 reads TGCGCCAGCAGGTCGGGACAGGGGAATTCGAACACTGAAGCTTTCTTT.

This clonotype has a count of ten or more. The chain combines TRBV7-2 with TRBJ1-1; D is ambiguous. V was cut by 7 bases and J by 1 base, with 13 bases left in between. The CDR3 sequence is 14 residues long. Germline CDR1 reads SGHTA; CDR2 reads FQGNSA. In DNA form, the CDR3 reads TGTGCCAGCACCCAGAGGGTCGGGAACACTGAAGCTTTCTTT. This translates into CASTQRVGNTEAFF.

This clonotype was detected a few times. The chain links TRBV12-3 or TRBV12-4 to TRBJ1-1; D possibly corresponds to TRBD1 (5 bases). V was shortened by 3 bases and J by 7 bases, with 15 bases between the two germline ends. The CDR3 runs to 14 residues. CDR3: CASSLQAPGGEAFF. Written as DNA, the CDR3 is TGTGCCAGCAGTTTGCAGGCGCCGGGGGGTGAAGCTTTCTTT.

This clonotype has just a few counts. V usage is TRBV27 and J usage is TRBJ2-2, with TRBD1 matching 10 bases. J gave up 3 bases and V 1 base, and 5 bases lay outside the gene matches. The CDR3 has 17 residues. From germline, CDR1 is MNHEY and CDR2 SMNVEV (reference sequence). The CDR3 region is CASSLYPGTGDTGELFF. CDR3 DNA: TGTGCCAGCAGTTTATACCCCGGGACAGGGGACACCGGGGAGCTGTTTTTT.

The chain joins TRBV20-1 to TRBJ2-1; TRBD1 aligns across 12 bases. The CDR3 has 16 residues. From germline, CDR1 is DFQATT and CDR2 SNEGSKA (reference sequence). J lost 5 bases, V lost 3 bases, and 8 bases had no gene match. CDR3 protein: CSASRDRGRYDNEQFF. CDR3 bases: TGCAGTGCTAGCCGGGACAGGGGGCGGTATGACAATGAGCAGTTCTTC.

This sequence joins TRBV11-3 and TRBJ1-1; 10 bases match TRBD1. V shed 4 bases, J shed 0 bases, and the junction held 2 bases outside the gene matches. The CDR3 runs to 15 residues. Germline V gene data show CDR1 as SGHNT and CDR2 as YENEEA. CDR3 sequence reads: CASSWGQGMNTEAFF. The CDR3 region has the DNA TGTGCCAGCAGCTGGGGACAGGGGATGAACACTGAAGCTTTCTTT.

This clonotype was picked up a small number of times. This chain uses TRBV4-3 with TRBJ2-1, with 9 bases lining up with TRBD2. Germline V CDR1 and CDR2: LGHNA, YSLEER. CDR3 length: 16 residues. Unmatched junction bases numbered 6, after V lost 2 bases and J lost 4 bases. The chain's CDR3 is CASSQPMAGGYNEQFF. Written as DNA, the CDR3 is TGCGCCAGCAGCCAACCGATGGCGGGGGGGTACAATGAGCAGTTCTTC.

This clonotype was seen many times. This chain links TRBV6-5 with TRBJ1-1, with D hard to call. V shed 7 bases and J shed 2 bases, with 17 bases lying between them. This CDR3 spans 15 amino acids. Germline-derived CDR1 and CDR2 are MNHEY and SVGAGI. This CDR3 is CASTPGSAINTEAFF. In DNA, the CDR3 is TGTGCCAGCACCCCAGGATCCGCGATCAACACTGAAGCTTTCTTT.

The CDR3 is CASSSPGLEKNIQYF. The CDR3 DNA follows: TGTGCCAGCAGCTCGCCGGGACTAGAAAAAAACATTCAGTACTTC. The chain joins TRBV7-9 to TRBJ2-4; 8 nucleotides line up with TRBD2. V shed 4 bases, J shed 4 bases, and the junction held 6 bases outside the gene matches. Germline V gene lookup returns CDR1 SEHNR and CDR2 FQNEAQ (reference sequence). The CDR3 is 15 residues long.